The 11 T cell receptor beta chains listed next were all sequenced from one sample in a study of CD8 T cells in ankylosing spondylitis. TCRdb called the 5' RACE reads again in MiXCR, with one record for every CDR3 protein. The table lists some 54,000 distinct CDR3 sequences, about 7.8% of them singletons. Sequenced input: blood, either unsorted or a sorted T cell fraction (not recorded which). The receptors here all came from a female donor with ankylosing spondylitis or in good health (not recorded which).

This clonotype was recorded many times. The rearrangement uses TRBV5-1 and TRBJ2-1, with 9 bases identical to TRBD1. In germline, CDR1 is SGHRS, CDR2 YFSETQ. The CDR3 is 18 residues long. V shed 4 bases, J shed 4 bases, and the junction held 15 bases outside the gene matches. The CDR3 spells CASSLRETGTGSYNEQFF. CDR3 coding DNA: TGCGCCAGCAGCCTACGAGAAACCGGGACAGGGAGTTACAATGAGCAGTTCTTC.

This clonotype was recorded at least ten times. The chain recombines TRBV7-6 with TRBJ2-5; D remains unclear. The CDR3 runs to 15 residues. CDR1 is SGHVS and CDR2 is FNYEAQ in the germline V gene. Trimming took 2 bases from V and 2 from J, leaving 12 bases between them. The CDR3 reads CASSLTPAEQETQYF. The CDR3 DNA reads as TGTGCCAGCAGCTTAACCCCCGCGGAACAAGAGACCCAGTACTTC.

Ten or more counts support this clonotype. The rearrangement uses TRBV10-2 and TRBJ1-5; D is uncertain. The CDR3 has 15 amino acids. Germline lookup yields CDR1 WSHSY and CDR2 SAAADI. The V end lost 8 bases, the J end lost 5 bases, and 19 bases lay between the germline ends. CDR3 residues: CASAPRSFMDQPQHF. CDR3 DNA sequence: TGCGCCAGCGCCCCACGGTCCTTTATGGATCAGCCCCAGCATTTT.

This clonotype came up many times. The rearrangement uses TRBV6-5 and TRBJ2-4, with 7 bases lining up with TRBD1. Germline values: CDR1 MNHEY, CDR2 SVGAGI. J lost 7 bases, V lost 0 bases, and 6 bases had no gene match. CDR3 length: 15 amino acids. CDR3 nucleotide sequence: TGTGCCAGCAGTTACTCCGAGGGGGCGCGCAACATTCAGTACTTC. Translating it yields CASSYSEGARNIQYF.

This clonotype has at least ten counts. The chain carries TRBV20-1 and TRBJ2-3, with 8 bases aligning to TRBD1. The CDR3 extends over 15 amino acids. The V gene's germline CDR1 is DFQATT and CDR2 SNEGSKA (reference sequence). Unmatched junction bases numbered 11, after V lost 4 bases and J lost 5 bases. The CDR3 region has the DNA TGCAGTGCTACCGACCCAGCCGGGACAGGAGATACGCAGTATTTT. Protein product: CSATDPAGTGDTQYF.

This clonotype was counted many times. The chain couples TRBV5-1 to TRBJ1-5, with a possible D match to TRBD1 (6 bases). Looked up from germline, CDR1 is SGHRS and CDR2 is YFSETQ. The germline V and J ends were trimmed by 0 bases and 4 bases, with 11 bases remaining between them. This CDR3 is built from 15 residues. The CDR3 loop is CASSLEDSRNQPQHF. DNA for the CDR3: TGCGCCAGCAGCTTGGAGGACAGTAGAAATCAGCCCCAGCATTTT.

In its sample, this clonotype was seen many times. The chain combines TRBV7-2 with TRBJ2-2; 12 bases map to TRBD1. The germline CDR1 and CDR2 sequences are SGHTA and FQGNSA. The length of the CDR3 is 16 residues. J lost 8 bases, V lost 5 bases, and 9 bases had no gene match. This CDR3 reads CASSKEGTGGTGELFF. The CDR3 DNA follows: TGTGCCAGCAGCAAAGAAGGGACAGGGGGCACAGGGGAGCTGTTTTTT.

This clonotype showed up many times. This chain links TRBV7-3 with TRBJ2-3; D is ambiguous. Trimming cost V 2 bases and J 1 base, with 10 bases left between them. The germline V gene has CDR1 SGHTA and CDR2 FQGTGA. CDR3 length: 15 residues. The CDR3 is CASSLLSGRTDTQYF. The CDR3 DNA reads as TGTGCCAGCAGCTTACTGTCCGGGCGCACAGATACGCAGTATTTT.

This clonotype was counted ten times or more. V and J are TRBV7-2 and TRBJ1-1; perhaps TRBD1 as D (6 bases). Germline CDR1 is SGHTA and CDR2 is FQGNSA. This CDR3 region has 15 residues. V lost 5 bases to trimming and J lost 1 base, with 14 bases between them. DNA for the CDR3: TGTGCCAGCAGCGCCCGGACAGTTGGGAACACTGAAGCTTTCTTT. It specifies CASSARTVGNTEAFF.

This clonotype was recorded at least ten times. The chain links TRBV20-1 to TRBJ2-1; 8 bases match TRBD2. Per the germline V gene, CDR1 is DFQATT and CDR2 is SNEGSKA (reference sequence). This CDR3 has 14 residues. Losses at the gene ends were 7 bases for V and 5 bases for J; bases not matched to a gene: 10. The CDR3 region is CSVPTGRGDNEQFF. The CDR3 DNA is TGCAGTGTCCCTACAGGGCGGGGGGACAATGAGCAGTTCTTC.

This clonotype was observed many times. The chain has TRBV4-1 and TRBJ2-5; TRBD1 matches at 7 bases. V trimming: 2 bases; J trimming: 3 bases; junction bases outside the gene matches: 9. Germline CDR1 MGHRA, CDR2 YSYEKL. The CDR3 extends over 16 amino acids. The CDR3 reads CASSQRTGTEKETQYF. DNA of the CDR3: TGCGCCAGCAGCCAAAGAACCGGGACAGAAAAAGAGACCCAGTACTTC.